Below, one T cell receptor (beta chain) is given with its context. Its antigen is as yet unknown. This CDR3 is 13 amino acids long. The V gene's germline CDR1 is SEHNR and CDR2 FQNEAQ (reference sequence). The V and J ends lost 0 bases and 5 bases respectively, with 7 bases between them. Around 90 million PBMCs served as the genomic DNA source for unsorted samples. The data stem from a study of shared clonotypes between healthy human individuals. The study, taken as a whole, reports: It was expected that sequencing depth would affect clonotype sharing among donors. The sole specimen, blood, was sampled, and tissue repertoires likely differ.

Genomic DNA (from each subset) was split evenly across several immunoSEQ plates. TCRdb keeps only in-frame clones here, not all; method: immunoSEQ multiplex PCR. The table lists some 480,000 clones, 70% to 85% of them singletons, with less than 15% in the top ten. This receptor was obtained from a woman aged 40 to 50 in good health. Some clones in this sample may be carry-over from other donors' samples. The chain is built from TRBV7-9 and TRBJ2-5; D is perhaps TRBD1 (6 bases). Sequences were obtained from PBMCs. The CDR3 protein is CASSLAQGETQYF. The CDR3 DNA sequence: TGTGCCAGCAGCTTAGCTCAGGGGGAGACCCAGTACTTC.